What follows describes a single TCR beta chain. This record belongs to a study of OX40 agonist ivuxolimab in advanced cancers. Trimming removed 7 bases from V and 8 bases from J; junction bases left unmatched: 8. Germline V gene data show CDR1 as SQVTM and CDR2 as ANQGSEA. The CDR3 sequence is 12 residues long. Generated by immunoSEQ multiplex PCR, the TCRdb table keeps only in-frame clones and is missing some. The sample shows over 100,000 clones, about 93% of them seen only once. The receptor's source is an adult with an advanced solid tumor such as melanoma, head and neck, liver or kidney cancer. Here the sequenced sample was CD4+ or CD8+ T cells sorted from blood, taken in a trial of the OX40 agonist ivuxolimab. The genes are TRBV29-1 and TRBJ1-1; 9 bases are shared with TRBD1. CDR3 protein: CSGLQGAREAFF. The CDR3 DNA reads TGCAGCGGCCTACAGGGGGCCCGCGAAGCTTTCTTT.